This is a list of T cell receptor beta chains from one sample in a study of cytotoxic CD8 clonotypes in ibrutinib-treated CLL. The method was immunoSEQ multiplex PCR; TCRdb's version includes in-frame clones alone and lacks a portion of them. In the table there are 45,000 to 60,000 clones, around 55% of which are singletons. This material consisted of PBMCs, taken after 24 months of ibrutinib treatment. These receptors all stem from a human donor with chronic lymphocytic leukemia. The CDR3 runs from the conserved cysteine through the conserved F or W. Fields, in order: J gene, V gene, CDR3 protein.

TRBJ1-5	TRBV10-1	CASSESNTALSNQPQHF
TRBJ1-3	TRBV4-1	CASSQAAGAGQYTIYF
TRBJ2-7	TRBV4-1	CASSQDRGSGPSSSYEQYF
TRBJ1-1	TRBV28	CASSSPGQGNMNTEAFF
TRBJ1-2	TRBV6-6	CASSPYDGKLYGYTF
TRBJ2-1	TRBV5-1	CASSLGPTPYNEQFF
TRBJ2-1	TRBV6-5	CASSYSPGLAGTEQFF
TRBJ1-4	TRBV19	CASSQARGYEKLFF
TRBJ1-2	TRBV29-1	CSVRPGGYGYTF
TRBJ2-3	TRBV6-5	CASSLTYRGATQYF
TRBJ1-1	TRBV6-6	CASAPGQGGNWRAFF
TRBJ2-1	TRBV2	CASREQGSPSYEQFF
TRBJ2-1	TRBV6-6	CASSYSSGGSLDEQFF
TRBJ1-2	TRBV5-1	CASSLGQGPWTF
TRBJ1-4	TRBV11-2	CASSLGGPSNEKLFF
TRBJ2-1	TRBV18	CASSPPRGSSYNEQFF
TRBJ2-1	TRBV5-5	CASSFSGASYNEQFF
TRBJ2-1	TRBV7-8	CASSLGHYNEQFF
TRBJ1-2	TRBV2	CASSYAGNGYTF
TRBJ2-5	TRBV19	CASSEQGAGETQYF
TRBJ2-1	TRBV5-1	CASSLGQGLNEQFF
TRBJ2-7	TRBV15	CATSPGGPAYEQYF
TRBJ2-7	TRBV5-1	CASSLVGQGSSEQYF
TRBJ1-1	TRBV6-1	CASTQDRRNTEAFF
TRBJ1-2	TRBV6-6	CASNARGLPHGYTF
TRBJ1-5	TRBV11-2	CASSLLPGSNQPQHF
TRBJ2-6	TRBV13	CASSWGQGRSGANVLTF
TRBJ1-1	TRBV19	CASSNSGASTEAFF
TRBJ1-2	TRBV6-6	CASSYTGDRGYTF
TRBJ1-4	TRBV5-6	CASSMTVNEKLFF
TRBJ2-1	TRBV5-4	CASSLGQVNNEQFF
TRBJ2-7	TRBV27	CASSTSRNYEQYF
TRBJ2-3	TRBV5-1	CASSGRITSTDTQYF
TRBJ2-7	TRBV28	CASVSSYEQYF
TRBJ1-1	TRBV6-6	CASSRGTEAFF
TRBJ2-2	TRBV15	CATSSPTDRELFF
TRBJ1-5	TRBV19	CASSINRDSNQPQHF
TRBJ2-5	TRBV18	CASSPRSGAQETQYF
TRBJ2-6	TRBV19	CASSIVDSSGANVLTF
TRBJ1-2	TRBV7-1	CASSLAHRANYGYTF
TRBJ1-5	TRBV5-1	CASSLLPGQGIGDNQPQHF
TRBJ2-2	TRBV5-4	CASSLVGGAGELFF
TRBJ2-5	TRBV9	CASSVGNRGKETQYF
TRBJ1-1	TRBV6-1	CASSRNTEAFF
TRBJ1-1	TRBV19	CASSRDHLNTEAFF
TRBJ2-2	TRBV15	CATSRGNTGELFF
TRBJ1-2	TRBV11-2	CASSLAGNYGYTF
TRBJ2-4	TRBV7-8	CASSLGPGGRFDKNIQYF
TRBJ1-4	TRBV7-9	CASSSWRTALNEKLFF
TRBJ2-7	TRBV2	CASSIGARTYEQYF
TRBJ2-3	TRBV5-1	CASSPGTDTQYF